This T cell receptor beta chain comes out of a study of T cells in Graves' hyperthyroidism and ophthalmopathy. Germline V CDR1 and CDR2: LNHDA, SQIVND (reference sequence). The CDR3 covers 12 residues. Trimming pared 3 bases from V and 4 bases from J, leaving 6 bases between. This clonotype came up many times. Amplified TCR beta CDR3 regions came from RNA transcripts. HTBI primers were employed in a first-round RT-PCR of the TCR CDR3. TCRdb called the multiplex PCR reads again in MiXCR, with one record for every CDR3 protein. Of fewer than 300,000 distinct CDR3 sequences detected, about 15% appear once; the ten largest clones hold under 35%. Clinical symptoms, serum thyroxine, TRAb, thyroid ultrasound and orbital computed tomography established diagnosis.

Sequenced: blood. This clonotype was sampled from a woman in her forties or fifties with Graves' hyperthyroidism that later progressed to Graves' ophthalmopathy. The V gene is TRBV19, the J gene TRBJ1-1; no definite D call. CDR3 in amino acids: CASSMGFTEAFF. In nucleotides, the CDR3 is TGTGCCAGTAGTATGGGTTTCACTGAAGCTTTCTTT.